The 15 T cell receptor beta chains below were found in one sample sequenced in a study of T cell clonotyping in hematopoietic cell transplantation. TCRdb keeps only in-frame clones here, not all; method: immunoSEQ multiplex PCR. The profile shows some 8,000 clones, approximately 90% of them singletons. The sample in question was PBMCs, obtained 180 days after allogeneic stem cell transplant. The source of these receptors is a female patient aged 45-65 years who had an allogeneic stem cell transplant from an unrelated donor, so the T cells may come from the graft donor. Some clones in this sample may be carry-over from other donors' samples.

The chain links TRBV7-9 to TRBJ1-1; no definite D call. Trimming stripped 4 bases from V and 0 bases from J, with 12 bases between. Germline V gene sequence: CDR1 SEHNR, CDR2 FQNEAQ (reference sequence). This CDR3 contains 15 residues. CDR3 sequence (DNA): TGTGCCAGCAGCTATTCTACCCGGGTGAACACTGAAGCTTTCTTT. Translated: CASSYSTRVNTEAFF.

The chain combines TRBV5-4 with TRBJ2-5, with unresolved D. This CDR3 is 15 amino acids long. CDR1 is SGHNT, CDR2 YYREEE, per germline (reference sequence). Between the trimmed V and J ends, which lost 4 bases and 5 bases, there was a span of 18 bases. CDR3 in DNA: TGTGCCAGCAGCCTCGGCATGGGAAATATTGAGACCCAGTACTTC. This gives the protein CASSLGMGNIETQYF. Supplemented by reference TRBV5-4 and TRBJ2-5, the full variable domain reads ETGVTQSPTHLIKTRGQQVTLRCSSQSGHNTVSWYQQALGQGPQFIFQYYREEENGRGNFPPRFSGLQFPNYSSELNVNALELDDSALYLCASSLGMGNIETQYFGPGTRLLVL.

This CDR3 is CASSRDRGNTGELFF. DNA of the CDR3: TGTGCCAGCTCCCGGGACAGGGGCAACACCGGGGAGCTGTTTTTT. The V call is TRBV2, the J call TRBJ2-2, with TRBD1 identical over 10 bases. CDR3 length equals 15 residues. From germline, CDR1 is SNHLY and CDR2 FYNNEI. The trim removed 8 bases at V and 2 bases at J, leaving 5 bases unmatched.

The chain recombines TRBV9 with TRBJ1-2, with no clear D. Germline-derived CDR1 and CDR2 are SGDLS and YYNGEE. CDR3 size: 16 residues. The V gene lost 0 bases and the J gene lost 2 bases, with 14 bases spanning the gap. The CDR3 reads CASSVGAAGQNYGYTF. DNA for the CDR3: TGTGCCAGCAGCGTAGGGGCGGCAGGCCAAAACTATGGCTACACCTTC.

The chain links TRBV11-2 to TRBJ2-1; the match to TRBD2 covers 7 bases. CDR3 length equals 17 residues. Germline V CDR1 and CDR2: SGHAT, FQNNGV. V dropped 4 bases and J dropped 2; count of bases not matched to a gene: 11. As DNA, the CDR3 is TGTGCCAGCAGCTCGAGAGCCCTAGCGGTACCCTACAATGAGCAGTTCTTC. It encodes CASSSRALAVPYNEQFF.

This clone came up a few times. The same CDR3 is also encoded by other DNA sequences in this sample. The genes are TRBV10-1 and TRBJ1-1; possibly TRBD1 for D (5 bases). There are 13 residues in the CDR3. Looked up from germline, CDR1 is WNHNN and CDR2 is SYGVQD (reference sequence). V lost 6 bases and J 2 bases, leaving 10 bases between the germline ends. The CDR3 DNA reads as TGCGCCAGCAGCGACGGACAAAACACTGAAGCTTTCTTT. It is translated as CASSDGQNTEAFF.

The chain links TRBV5-1 to TRBJ1-3; no firm D call. Trimming left V 3 bases short and J 3 bases short, with 16 bases between. Germline-derived CDR1 and CDR2 are SGHRS and YFSETQ. This CDR3 has 16 amino acids. The CDR3 DNA is TGCGCCAGCAGCTCTAGCGGGCGCAGGATTGGAAACACCATATATTTT. It yields the protein CASSSSGRRIGNTIYF.

The rearrangement joins TRBV9 to TRBJ2-2; no reliable D call. Germline V gene sequence: CDR1 SGDLS, CDR2 YYNGEE. The CDR3 is made up of 13 amino acids. V lost 5 bases and J 2 bases, leaving 7 bases between the germline ends. CDR3 nucleotide sequence: TGTGCCAGCAGTGACTTCAACACCGGGGAGCTGTTTTTT. Translated: CASSDFNTGELFF.

The genes are TRBV11-2 and TRBJ1-1; 8 bases are a match to TRBD1. CDR3 length equals 18 residues. V gave up 5 bases and J gave up 0 bases; unmatched junction bases: 14. The germline gives CDR1 SGHAT, CDR2 FQNNGV. CDR3 loop: CASSQDRGLSRLNTEAFF. The DNA of the CDR3 is TGTGCCAGCAGCCAAGACAGGGGACTATCCCGACTGAACACTGAAGCTTTCTTT.

The chain joins TRBV2 to TRBJ1-4; D perhaps matches TRBD1 (6 bases). CDR1 and CDR2 (germline): SNHLY, FYNNEI. The length of the CDR3 is 14 residues. V was clipped by 10 bases and J by 6 bases, with 18 bases between them. The CDR3 protein is CATLWGGVDEKLFF. The CDR3 bases are TGTGCCACCCTGTGGGGGGGCGTGGATGAAAAACTGTTTTTT.

The V gene is TRBV11-2, the J gene TRBJ2-5; D gene uncertain. The CDR3 has 13 amino acids. Trimming took 5 bases from V and 5 from J, leaving 12 bases between them. Germline CDR1 SGHAT, CDR2 FQNNGV. CDR3 DNA: TGTGCCAGCAGCGAACCAAACCCGGAGACCCAGTACTTC. Protein sequence: CASSEPNPETQYF.

This clone was detected once. The chain carries TRBV23-1 and TRBJ1-5; tentative D call: TRBD1 (6 bases). TRBV23-1 is an ORF, and what it does is uncertain. The CDR3 consists of 17 residues. The V end lost 2 bases, the J end lost 2 bases, and 16 bases lay between the germline ends. CDR3 loop: CASSQTVGGLGNQPQHF. CDR3 in DNA: TGCGCCAGCAGTCAAACCGTTGGGGGCTTGGGCAATCAGCCCCAGCATTTT.

This clone appeared once. CDR3 bases: TGTGCCAGTAGTATAGCTCTAGCGGGTACACCATTTGGGGAGACCCAGTACTTC. It yields the protein CASSIALAGTPFGETQYF. The chain links TRBV19 to TRBJ2-5, with 8 bases identical to TRBD2. Per the germline V gene, CDR1 is LNHDA and CDR2 is SQIVND (reference sequence). Germline trimming cut 1 base from V and 5 bases from J; bases unmatched to any gene: 15. The CDR3 extends over 18 amino acids.

The rearrangement joins TRBV19 to TRBJ1-2; TRBD1 is a possible D gene (5 bases). Between the trimmed V and J ends, which lost 7 bases and 0 bases, there was a span of 15 bases. The germline V gene has CDR1 LNHDA and CDR2 SQIVND (reference sequence). CDR3 length equals 15 residues. The CDR3 nucleotides are TGTGCCAGTACCCTATACGGGGCAGCTAACTATGGCTACACCTTC. Its protein is CASTLYGAANYGYTF.

This chain joins TRBV19 and TRBJ1-1; weak D call: TRBD1 (5 bases). The CDR3 totals 13 residues. The V and J ends lost 4 bases and 1 base respectively, with 7 bases between them. From germline, CDR1 is LNHDA and CDR2 SQIVND (reference sequence). The CDR3 bases are TGTGCCAGTAGTAGCAGGGCGAACACTGAAGCTTTCTTT. Its protein product is CASSSRANTEAFF.